What follows are 25 T cell receptor beta chains derived from one specimen sequenced in a study of cytomegalovirus exposure and HLA in healthy donors. Primers for the PCR totalled 60 Vbeta and 13 Jbeta. TCRdb keeps only in-frame clones here, not all; method: immunoSEQ multiplex PCR. Of over 150,000 clones in the sample, roughly 83% were seen once. The sequencing sample was made of PBMCs. Receptors were obtained from a boy between 2 and 15 years old in good health and CMV-seronegative.

The chain recombines TRBV19 with TRBJ1-1; no firm D call. V was shortened by 3 bases and J by 6 bases, with 8 bases between the two germline ends. CDR3 length: 12 amino acids. The germline V gene encodes CDR1 LNHDA and CDR2 SQIVND (reference sequence). In nucleotides, the CDR3 is TGTGCCAGTAGTATCTTGGGCGCTGAAGCTTTCTTT. It yields the protein CASSILGAEAFF.

A single count supports this clone. The J gene is TRBJ1-5, the V gene TRBV27, with D maybe TRBD1 (5 bases). The CDR3 runs 16 residues. V lost 8 bases and J lost 0, with 17 bases in between. Germline lookup yields CDR1 MNHEY and CDR2 SMNVEV (reference sequence). CDR3 loop: CASLPTLGASNQPQHF. CDR3 bases: TGTGCCAGCCTTCCCACTCTAGGGGCTAGCAATCAGCCCCAGCATTTT.

This rearrangement joins TRBV2 to TRBJ1-5, with D possibly matching TRBD1 (6 bases). The germline CDR1 and CDR2 sequences are SNHLY and FYNNEI. V was cut by 3 bases and J by 2 bases, with 14 bases left in between. This CDR3 is 16 amino acids long. Here the CDR3 DNA reads TGTGCCAGCAGTGATGGGCGGGGGCTAGGCAATCAGCCCCAGCATTTT. This gives the protein CASSDGRGLGNQPQHF.

The chain recombines TRBV11-2 with TRBJ1-1; 10 nucleotides match TRBD1. Germline lookup yields CDR1 SGHAT and CDR2 FQNNGV. The V segment lost 5 bases and the J segment 5 bases; nucleotides outside the gene matches: 11. The CDR3 totals 16 residues. The CDR3 coding sequence is TGTGCCAGCAGCCCTGGCTGGGACAGGGGATCGACTGAAGCTTTCTTT. This encodes CASSPGWDRGSTEAFF.

This clone was seen only once. The J gene is TRBJ2-2, the V gene TRBV2; D unclear. With 6 bases removed from V and 0 bases from J, the gap between germline ends came to 8 bases. CDR1 is SNHLY and CDR2 is FYNNEI in the germline V gene. The CDR3 runs 14 residues. This CDR3 reads CASRNLPNTGELFF. The DNA for the CDR3 is TGTGCCAGCAGGAACTTACCGAACACCGGGGAGCTGTTTTTT.

V is TRBV13 and J is TRBJ2-7; 9 bases fit TRBD1. This CDR3 is 15 amino acids long. Per the germline V gene, CDR1 is PRHDT and CDR2 is FYEKMQ (reference sequence). The junction had 14 bases not matched to a gene; V was cut back by 8 bases and J by 6 bases. In DNA, the CDR3 is TGTGCCAGCGGCAGGGGACAGGGAAAAGGTGGCGAGCAGTACTTC. It encodes CASGRGQGKGGEQYF.

The chain employs TRBV28 and TRBJ1-5; D is unresolved. This CDR3 is 13 amino acids long. Germline CDR1 MDHEN, CDR2 SYDVKM. V lost 5 bases to trimming and J lost 11 bases, with 16 bases between them. The CDR3 spells CASSGRSRTAQHF. The CDR3 bases are TGTGCCAGCAGTGGGAGGTCGAGAACGGCCCAGCATTTT. Together with reference TRBV28 and TRBJ1-5, the CDR3 gives the full variable domain: DVKVTQSSRYLVKRTGEKVFLECVQDMDHENMFWYRQDPGLGLRLIYFSYDVKMKEKGDIPEGYSVSREKKERFSLILESASTNQTSMYLCASSGRSRTAQHFGDGTRLSIL.

The chain uses TRBV29-1 and TRBJ1-2, with 11 bases lining up with TRBD1. The CDR3 covers 15 residues. Per the germline V gene, CDR1 is SQVTM and CDR2 is ANQGSEA. Trimming cost V 4 bases and J 3 bases; bases outside gene matches: 7. CDR3 in DNA: TGCAGCGTTGTTGGGGGGACAGGGGGGGACTATGGCTACACCTTC. Its protein is CSVVGGTGGDYGYTF.

V is TRBV7-8 and J is TRBJ2-1, with 10 bases that match TRBD2. In germline, CDR1 is SGHVS, CDR2 FQNEAQ. The CDR3 has 15 residues. The V and J ends lost 5 bases and 4 bases, in that order; junction bases with no gene match: 5. This chain's CDR3 is CASSTLAGSYNEQFF. The DNA of the CDR3 is TGTGCCAGCAGCACACTAGCGGGAAGTTACAATGAGCAGTTCTTC.

This chain joins TRBV25-1 and TRBJ1-1; maybe TRBD1 (6 bases). CDR1 is MGHDK and CDR2 is SYGVNS in the germline V gene. This CDR3 spans 14 amino acids. Trimming shortened V by 0 bases and J by 8 bases, and 13 bases separated the two germline ends. The chain's CDR3 is CASSEYLGGREAFF. CDR3 coding DNA: TGTGCCAGCAGTGAATATCTGGGGGGGCGCGAAGCTTTCTTT.

The chain employs TRBV30 and TRBJ2-7; 8 nucleotides match TRBD1. The germline gives CDR1 GTSNPN, CDR2 SVGIG (reference sequence). The CDR3 spans 15 residues. V was clipped by 3 bases and J by 2 bases; unmatched bases: 9. In DNA form, the CDR3 reads TGTGCCTGGAGCTATAATCCGGACAGGGCCTACGAGCAGTACTTC. Translated, it gives CAWSYNPDRAYEQYF. The full variable domain, with the rest looked up from reference TRBV30 and TRBJ2-7, is SQTIHQWPATLVQPVGSPLSLECTVEGTSNPNLYWYRQAAGRGLQLLFYSVGIGQISSEVPQNLSASRPQDRQFILSSKKLLLSDSGFYLCAWSYNPDRAYEQYFGPGTRLTVT.

This chain connects TRBV7-8 to TRBJ2-7; D gene ambiguous. CDR1 and CDR2 (germline): SGHVS, FQNEAQ. This CDR3 contains 13 residues. V lost 4 bases and J lost 1, with 8 bases in between. The CDR3 nucleotides are TGTGCCAGCAGCTCCCGTTTGTCCTACGAGCAGTACTTC. Translated, it gives CASSSRLSYEQYF.

V and J are TRBV27 and TRBJ2-1, with 14 bases identical to TRBD2. The CDR3 is 16 amino acids. After removal of 4 bases from V and 8 bases from J, the junction contained 7 bases not matched to a gene. Germline lookup yields CDR1 MNHEY and CDR2 SMNVEV (reference sequence). The CDR3 DNA follows: TGTGCCAGCAGTTCAGGACTAGCGGGAGGAGGGTATGAGCAGTTCTTC. Translating it yields CASSSGLAGGGYEQFF.

V and J are TRBV5-1 and TRBJ2-1; TRBD2 aligns across 12 bases. This CDR3 contains 15 residues. J gave up 7 bases and V 3 bases, and 5 bases lay outside the gene matches. Germline V gives CDR1 SGHRS, CDR2 YFSETQ. The CDR3 coding sequence is TGCGCCAGCAGCTCCCTGACTAGCGGGAGAAATGAGCAGTTCTTC. Translating gives CASSSLTSGRNEQFF.

Regarding this clone: Other DNA sequences of this sample code for an identical CDR3. V gene TRBV7-9 combines with J gene TRBJ2-7, with D hard to call. CDR1 and CDR2 (germline): SEHNR, FQNEAQ (reference sequence). This CDR3 comprises 12 residues. Trimming removed 5 bases at V and 3 bases at J, with 8 bases between. The CDR3 DNA is TGTGCCAGCAGCCTTAGCAGCTACGAGCAGTACTTC. Its protein is CASSLSSYEQYF.

This clone was detected only a few times. The J gene is TRBJ2-1, the V gene TRBV11-3, with 9 nucleotides matching TRBD1. This CDR3 spans 16 amino acids. V gave up 2 bases and J gave up 5 bases; unmatched junction bases: 7. The germline V gene encodes CDR1 SGHNT and CDR2 YENEEA. The CDR3 spells CASSLTGTGFHNEQFF. Written as DNA, the CDR3 is TGTGCCAGCAGCTTAACCGGGACAGGGTTCCACAATGAGCAGTTCTTC.

The chain employs TRBV19 and TRBJ2-7; the D gene is possibly TRBD1 (6 bases). Germline V lookup: CDR1 LNHDA, CDR2 SQIVND (reference sequence). The CDR3 consists of 14 residues. V shed 6 bases and J shed 3 bases, with 15 bases lying between them. CDR3 bases: TGTGCCAGTAGCCCCGGACAGTACTTCTACGAGCAGTACTTC. This encodes CASSPGQYFYEQYF. Together with reference TRBV19 and TRBJ2-7, the CDR3 gives the full variable domain: DGGITQSPKYLFRKEGQNVTLSCEQNLNHDAMYWYRQDPGQGLRLIYYSQIVNDFQKGDIAEGYSVSREKKESFPLTVTSAQKNPTAFYLCASSPGQYFYEQYFGPGTRLTVT.

The chain joins TRBV5-4 to TRBJ1-6; 7 bases are a match to TRBD1. V gave up 4 bases and J gave up 8 bases; unmatched junction bases: 6. CDR1 SGHNT and CDR2 YYREEE come from the germline V gene (reference sequence). This CDR3 contains 14 residues. Here the CDR3 reads CASSDRDSYSPLHF. DNA of the CDR3: TGTGCCAGCAGCGACCGGGACAGTTATTCACCCCTCCACTTT.

V and J are TRBV19 and TRBJ1-1; D is unresolved. Between the trimmed V and J ends, which lost 4 bases and 4 bases, there was a span of 13 bases. The CDR3 runs 14 residues. Germline values: CDR1 LNHDA, CDR2 SQIVND (reference sequence). CDR3: CASSTPGLTTEAFF. In DNA, the CDR3 is TGTGCCAGTAGTACTCCTGGACTCACCACTGAAGCTTTCTTT.

This chain links TRBV28 with TRBJ2-3; TRBD2 aligns across 10 bases. Germline lookup yields CDR1 MDHEN and CDR2 SYDVKM. The trim removed 5 bases at V and 3 bases at J, leaving 11 bases unmatched. The CDR3 runs 17 residues. The CDR3, as DNA: TGTGCCAGCAGTCCCTCGCTAGCGGGAGTTCGAACAGATACGCAGTATTTT. Protein sequence: CASSPSLAGVRTDTQYF.

The chain joins TRBV11-1 to TRBJ2-7; 12 bases align to TRBD1. This CDR3 comprises 15 residues. From germline, CDR1 is SGHAT and CDR2 FQDESV (reference sequence). After removal of 5 bases from V and 7 bases from J, the junction contained 9 bases not matched to a gene. CDR3 sequence (DNA): TGTGCCAGCAGCCCGCCAGGGACAGGGGGCAGTGAGCAGTACTTC. This sequence encodes CASSPPGTGGSEQYF.

This chain connects TRBV9 to TRBJ2-5; 7 bases map to TRBD2. There are 15 residues in the CDR3. V was clipped by 6 bases and J by 0 bases; unmatched bases: 8. Germline V gene data show CDR1 as SGDLS and CDR2 as YYNGEE. The CDR3 protein is CASTLGGGYQETQYF. Here the CDR3 DNA reads TGTGCCAGCACCTTGGGGGGGGGTTACCAAGAGACCCAGTACTTC.

The chain uses TRBV30 and TRBJ1-2; unclear D gene. The V gene's germline CDR1 is GTSNPN and CDR2 SVGIG (reference sequence). V lost 0 bases, J lost 6 bases, and 11 bases lay in between. CDR3 length: 13 residues. The CDR3 protein is CAWSVGALDGYTF. DNA of the CDR3: TGTGCCTGGAGTGTCGGTGCGTTGGATGGCTACACCTTC. Complete variable domain (other parts from reference TRBV30 and TRBJ1-2): SQTIHQWPATLVQPVGSPLSLECTVEGTSNPNLYWYRQAAGRGLQLLFYSVGIGQISSEVPQNLSASRPQDRQFILSSKKLLLSDSGFYLCAWSVGALDGYTFGSGTRLTVV.

J is TRBJ2-1 and V is TRBV28, with a weak D call TRBD1 (6 bases). Germline V gene sequence: CDR1 MDHEN, CDR2 SYDVKM. V dropped 8 bases and J dropped 9 bases, with 20 bases sitting between them. The CDR3 contains 14 residues. CDR3 bases: TGTGCCAGCCAGGGACACTCTGGAAATAGTGAGCAGTTCTTC. Its protein is CASQGHSGNSEQFF.

This chain connects TRBV19 to TRBJ2-7, with 9 bases lining up with TRBD2. V lost 1 base to trimming and J lost 4 bases; unmatched junction nucleotides: 8. Germline lookup yields CDR1 LNHDA and CDR2 SQIVND (reference sequence). The CDR3 covers 16 residues. CDR3 sequence (DNA): TGTGCCAGTAGTATAGGAAGCGGGAGGAGGTTGTACGAGCAGTACTTC. Protein sequence: CASSIGSGRRLYEQYF.